Each of the 19 T cell receptor beta chains below was sequenced from the same sample in a study of blood T cells in healthy people across ages (dated by TCRdb to about 2015). Library method: 5' RACE. Sequencer: Illumina HiSeq 2500. A second PCR of about 6 to 11 cycles was run with a J-beta primer mix and a sample-barcoded 5' primer. TCRdb reprocessing: public reads trimmed at Q25 with fastp, clones called with MiXCR, in-frame beta chains kept. Rows matching on CDR3 protein sequence are summarized as one entry with the most common DNA and genes. The sample table lists hundreds of thousands of distinct CDR3 sequences, about 49% of them with a count of one. The top ten clones comprise around 50% of the sample. Source material: blood. These TCRs come from a man in his sixties in good health.

The V gene is TRBV27, the J gene TRBJ1-1; D gene uncertain. The length of the CDR3 is 14 residues. Germline CDR1 reads MNHEY; CDR2 reads SMNVEV (reference sequence). Trimming took 0 bases from V and 4 from J, leaving 9 bases between them. The CDR3 DNA reads TGTGCCAGCAGTTTATCTCCAGGCCTCACTGAAGCTTTCTTT. Translating gives CASSLSPGLTEAFF.

The chain employs TRBV12-3 or TRBV12-4 and TRBJ2-7; weak D call: TRBD1 (5 bases). The DNA end is more similar to TRBJ2-5, so the J call may be wrong. This CDR3 has 11 residues. In DNA, the CDR3 is TGTGCCAGCAGCCTCCAGGGGACCCAGTACTTC. It encodes CASSLQGTQYF.

This clonotype is a singleton in its sample. Relative to the germline gene, one junction end is altered; a read error may explain this. V usage is TRBV7-7 and J usage is TRBJ2-4; D is unresolved. The end of the DNA aligns better with TRBJ2-1, so the J call may be wrong. The length of the CDR3 is 13 residues. The germline gives CDR1 SSHAT, CDR2 FNYEAQ (reference sequence). CDR3: CASSLDRSHEQFF. The CDR3 region has the DNA TGTGCTAGCAGCTTAGACCGGTCCCACGAGCAGTTCTTC.

V usage is TRBV29-1 and J usage is TRBJ2-4; 12 nucleotides match TRBD1. After removal of 3 bases from V and 6 bases from J, the junction contained 9 bases not matched to a gene. This CDR3 is 16 amino acids long. Germline assignment: CDR1 SQVTM and CDR2 ANQGSEA. CDR3 loop: CSVEGDRGRSGNIQYF. The CDR3, as DNA: TGCAGCGTTGAGGGGGACAGGGGGCGCTCGGGAAACATTCAGTACTTC.

This chain uses TRBV5-1 with TRBJ2-7, with 9 positions matching TRBD1. This CDR3 comprises 13 residues. Germline values: CDR1 SGHRS, CDR2 YFSETQ. With 4 bases clipped from V and 3 bases from J, the junction kept 2 bases outside the gene matches. The CDR3 loop is CASSETGGYEQYF. The CDR3, as DNA: TGCGCCAGCAGCGAGACAGGGGGCTACGAGCAGTACTTC.

This clonotype was picked up a small number of times. The chain links TRBV6-2 or TRBV6-3 to TRBJ2-5; D might be TRBD2 (5 bases). V was trimmed by 6 bases and J by 5 bases, leaving 19 bases between them. This CDR3 contains 15 residues. Germline CDR1 is MNHEY and CDR2 is SVGEGT. The CDR3 coding sequence is TGTGCCAGCAGCCAAAACCGGGGTAATAGGGAGACCCAGTACTTC. It translates to CASSQNRGNRETQYF.

The chain carries TRBV6-5 and TRBJ1-4; D possibly corresponds to TRBD1 (6 bases). V lost 6 bases and J 4 bases, leaving 9 bases between the germline ends. The CDR3 is made up of 13 amino acids. From germline, CDR1 is MNHEY and CDR2 SVGAGI. For the CDR3, the DNA is TGTGCCAGCAGGGACAGCCTTAATGAAAAACTGTTTTTT. It is translated as CASRDSLNEKLFF.

The J gene is TRBJ2-3, the V gene TRBV7-9, with a tentative D call TRBD1 (5 bases). This CDR3 spans 14 amino acids. The V end lost 3 bases, the J end lost 0 bases, and 7 bases lay between the germline ends. The germline CDR1 and CDR2 sequences are SEHNR and FQNEAQ (reference sequence). The CDR3 reads CASSFKGSTDTQYF. CDR3 coding DNA: TGTGCCAGCAGCTTTAAGGGGAGCACAGATACGCAGTATTTT.

The rearrangement joins TRBV12-3 or TRBV12-4 to TRBJ1-1, with TRBD1 identical over 8 bases. Unmatched junction bases numbered 9, after V lost 5 bases and J lost 7 bases. The CDR3 has 14 residues. The CDR3 DNA reads as TGTGCCAGCAGTGCGGACAGGGCCCCAGATGAAGCTTTCTTT. This encodes CASSADRAPDEAFF.

This clonotype has a single count. At one end the junction does not follow the germline gene, possibly because of a read error. The rearrangement joins TRBV30 to TRBJ2-7; 7 positions agree with TRBD1. Germline CDR1 and CDR2: GTSNPN and SVGIG (reference sequence). The CDR3 length is 12 residues. CDR3 in amino acids: CAGRDRTYGQHF. Written as DNA, the CDR3 is TGTGCCGGCCGGGACAGAACCTACGGGCAGCACTTC.

The rearrangement uses TRBV30 and TRBJ2-1, with D possibly TRBD1 on 6 matching bases. Per the germline V gene, CDR1 is GTSNPN and CDR2 is SVGIG (reference sequence). The V and J ends lost 8 bases and 5 bases respectively, with 16 bases between them. The CDR3 covers 13 residues. This CDR3 reads CAQQGNFDNEQFF. The DNA for the CDR3 is TGTGCCCAGCAGGGGAACTTCGACAATGAGCAGTTCTTC. Full variable domain (missing parts from reference TRBV30 and TRBJ2-1): SQTIHQWPATLVQPVGSPLSLECTVEGTSNPNLYWYRQAAGRGLQLLFYSVGIGQISSEVPQNLSASRPQDRQFILSSKKLLLSDSGFYLCAQQGNFDNEQFFGPGTRLTVL.

This clonotype showed up many times. This rearrangement joins TRBV5-1 to TRBJ2-5; D unclear. The V end was cut by 1 base, the J end by 0 bases, with 4 bases between. From germline, CDR1 is SGHRS and CDR2 YFSETQ. The CDR3 is 13 residues long. The CDR3 sequence is CASSLTHQETQYF. The CDR3 DNA is TGCGCCAGCAGCTTGACTCACCAAGAGACCCAGTACTTC.

J is TRBJ2-7 and V is TRBV27, with D perhaps matching TRBD1 or TRBD2 (5 bases each). Trimming removed 5 bases at V and 3 bases at J, with 17 bases between. CDR1 MNHEY and CDR2 SMNVEV come from the germline V gene (reference sequence). CDR3 length equals 15 residues. The CDR3 protein is CASSGVGRSRYEQYF. The DNA of the CDR3 is TGTGCCAGCAGTGGAGTGGGACGCAGCCGCTACGAGCAGTACTTC.

The chain joins TRBV15 to TRBJ1-1, with D uncertain. The CDR3 spans 12 residues. V lost 7 bases and J lost 9, with 15 bases in between. The V gene's germline CDR1 is LNHNV and CDR2 YYDKDF (reference sequence). The CDR3 sequence: CATNRQGRKAFF. For the CDR3, the DNA is TGTGCCACCAATCGTCAAGGGCGTAAAGCTTTCTTT.

The V and J genes are TRBV7-9 and TRBJ2-7; 10 nucleotides agree with TRBD1. In germline, CDR1 is SEHNR, CDR2 FQNEAQ (reference sequence). J lost 1 base, V lost 4 bases, and 4 bases had no gene match. The CDR3 extends over 15 amino acids. The DNA of the CDR3 is TGTGCCAGCAGCTCGGGACAGGGGTGGTCCTACGAGCAGTACTTC. It codes for CASSSGQGWSYEQYF.

The V and J genes are TRBV27 and TRBJ2-7; possible D gene TRBD1, 6 bases. The CDR3 runs 14 residues. V lost 6 bases, J lost 5 bases, and 17 bases lay in between. Germline V gives CDR1 MNHEY, CDR2 SMNVEV (reference sequence). CDR3 in DNA: TGTGCCAGCAGCCAGGGGCCTACGGAGGACGAGCAGTACTTC. Its protein product is CASSQGPTEDEQYF.

This clonotype was observed a few times. V is TRBV30 and J is TRBJ2-1, with 13 bases aligning to TRBD2. Germline-derived CDR1 and CDR2 are GTSNPN and SVGIG (reference sequence). The trim removed 7 bases at V and 2 bases at J, leaving 8 bases unmatched. The CDR3 length is 16 residues. The CDR3 region is CAYRLAGGGPYNEQFF. CDR3 coding DNA: TGTGCCTACCGACTAGCGGGAGGAGGCCCCTACAATGAGCAGTTCTTC. The variable domain in full, completed from reference TRBV30 and TRBJ2-1, reads SQTIHQWPATLVQPVGSPLSLECTVEGTSNPNLYWYRQAAGRGLQLLFYSVGIGQISSEVPQNLSASRPQDRQFILSSKKLLLSDSGFYLCAYRLAGGGPYNEQFFGPGTRLTVL.

The sample holds one count of this clonotype. The chain is built from TRBV13 and TRBJ2-7, with 7 nucleotides matching TRBD1. The germline gives CDR1 PRHDT, CDR2 FYEKMQ (reference sequence). Losses at the gene ends were 2 bases for V and 2 bases for J; bases not matched to a gene: 6. The CDR3 extends over 15 amino acids. The CDR3 coding sequence is TGTGCCAGCAGCTTACGAGAGGGGGCTACCTACGAGCAGTACTTC. Its translation is CASSLREGATYEQYF.

The gene calls are TRBV20-1 and TRBJ2-3, with 7 bases matching TRBD2. CDR3 length: 14 residues. In germline, CDR1 is DFQATT, CDR2 SNEGSKA (reference sequence). V gave up 3 bases and J gave up 5 bases; unmatched junction bases: 8. The CDR3, as DNA: TGCAGTGCTAGGGTGGCGGGAGCTGTAGATACGCAGTATTTT. It specifies CSARVAGAVDTQYF.